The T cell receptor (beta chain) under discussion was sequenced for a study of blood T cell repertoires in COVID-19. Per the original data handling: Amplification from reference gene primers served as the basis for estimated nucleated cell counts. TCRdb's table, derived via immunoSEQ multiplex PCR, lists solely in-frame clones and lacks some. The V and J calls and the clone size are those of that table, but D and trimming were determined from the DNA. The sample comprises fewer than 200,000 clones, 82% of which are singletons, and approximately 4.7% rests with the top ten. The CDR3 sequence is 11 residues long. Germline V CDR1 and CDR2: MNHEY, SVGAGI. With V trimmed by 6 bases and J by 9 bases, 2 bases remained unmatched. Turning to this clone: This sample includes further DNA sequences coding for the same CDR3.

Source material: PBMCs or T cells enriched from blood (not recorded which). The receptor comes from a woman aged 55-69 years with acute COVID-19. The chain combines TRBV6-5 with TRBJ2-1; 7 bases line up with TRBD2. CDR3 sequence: CASRLAGEQFF. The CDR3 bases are TGTGCCAGCAGATTAGCGGGTGAGCAGTTCTTC.